The 24 T cell receptor beta chains presented below share a single source sample, sequenced in a study of control samples from healthy donors and cancer patients. The repertoire was sequenced with immunoSEQ multiplex PCR; TCRdb's copy has only in-frame clones and lacks some. The data hold around 53,000 clones, with around 87% observed a single time. The sequencing sample was made of PBMCs. These receptors were collected from a man aged 60-69 years with head and neck cancer.

The CDR3 loop reads CASSLGPSGANVLTF. CDR3 DNA sequence: TGTGCCAGCTCACTGGGGCCCTCTGGGGCCAACGTCCTGACTTTC. J is TRBJ2-6 and V is TRBV18; TRBD1 might be the D (5 bases). This CDR3 has 15 amino acids. Trimming took off 4 bases at V and 0 bases at J, with 7 bases between the two ends. The V gene's germline CDR1 is KGHSH and CDR2 LQKENI.

The CDR3 DNA is TGTGCCAGCTCAATCGACACCTACGAGCAGTACTTC. It yields the protein CASSIDTYEQYF. This chain connects TRBV18 to TRBJ2-7; unclear D gene. CDR3 length equals 12 residues. V was pared by 5 bases and J by 2 bases, with 7 bases between. Germline V gene lookup returns CDR1 KGHSH and CDR2 LQKENI. Combining the CDR3 with reference TRBV18 and TRBJ2-7 gives the whole variable domain NAGVMQNPRHLVRRRGQEARLRCSPMKGHSHVYWYRQLPEEGLKFMVYLQKENIIDESGMPKERFSAEFPKEGPSILRIQQVVRGDSAAYFCASSIDTYEQYFGPGTRLTVT.

The V call is TRBV29-1, the J call TRBJ2-7, with 8 bases fitting TRBD2. The ends lost 7 bases at V and 6 bases at J; junction bases unmatched: 14. Germline values: CDR1 SQVTM, CDR2 ANQGSEA. CDR3 length: 14 residues. The DNA of the CDR3 is TGCAGCGCCAAGGTTACTAGCGGTCCGGTCGAGCAGTACTTC. Translation gives CSAKVTSGPVEQYF.

J is TRBJ2-1 and V is TRBV19; TRBD1 might be the D (6 bases). The CDR3 has 15 amino acids. Germline CDR1 LNHDA, CDR2 SQIVND (reference sequence). The V gene lost 3 bases and the J gene lost 4 bases, with 13 bases spanning the gap. CDR3: CASSIDRYLYNEQFF. Written as DNA, the CDR3 is TGTGCCAGTAGTATTGACAGGTACCTTTACAATGAGCAGTTCTTC.

This chain joins TRBV11-3 and TRBJ1-1, with 7 bases identical to TRBD1. Germline V gene sequence: CDR1 SGHNT, CDR2 YENEEA. The CDR3 runs to 13 residues. V trimming: 5 bases; J trimming: 4 bases; junction bases outside the gene matches: 4. CDR3 DNA sequence: TGTGCCAGCAGCGTGACAGGGTCCACTGAAGCTTTCTTT. Translating it yields CASSVTGSTEAFF. The complete variable domain, with remaining parts taken from reference TRBV11-3 and TRBJ1-1, reads EAGVVQSPRYKIIEKKQPVAFWCNPISGHNTLYWYLQNLGQGPELLIRYENEEAVDDSQLPKDRFSAERLKGVDSTLKIQPAELGDSAVYLCASSVTGSTEAFFGQGTRLTVV.

V gene TRBV9 combines with J gene TRBJ1-5; D may be TRBD1 (5 bases). Between the trimmed V and J ends, which lost 0 bases and 1 base, there was a span of 8 bases. The CDR3 consists of 15 residues. Germline V CDR1 and CDR2: SGDLS, YYNGEE. The CDR3 region is CASSVDTGSNQPQHF. In DNA, the CDR3 is TGTGCCAGCAGCGTAGATACAGGCAGCAATCAGCCCCAGCATTTT.

This clone was found once. This chain links TRBV4-2 with TRBJ1-4; D not resolved. CDR3 size: 15 residues. V lost 5 bases to trimming and J lost 10 bases, with 20 bases between them. Germline V gene data show CDR1 as LGHNA and CDR2 as YNFKEQ. CDR3 sequence reads: CASSKHGNSRRKLFF. CDR3 bases: TGTGCCAGCAGCAAACACGGGAACAGTCGCAGAAAACTGTTTTTT.

The rearrangement joins TRBV18 to TRBJ2-7; no clear D gene. The CDR3 is 14 amino acids. Germline loops: CDR1 KGHSH, CDR2 LQKENI. The V end lost 5 bases, the J end lost 3 bases, and 14 bases lay between the germline ends. CDR3 in amino acids: CASSSPWTDYEQYF. The CDR3 nucleotides are TGTGCCAGCTCATCCCCTTGGACGGACTACGAGCAGTACTTC.

V is TRBV24-1 and J is TRBJ2-1; 10 bases agree with TRBD2. This CDR3 is 16 amino acids long. Germline trimming cut 1 base from V and 6 bases from J; bases unmatched to any gene: 5. Germline CDR1 reads KGHDR; CDR2 reads SFDVKD. For the CDR3, the DNA is TGTGCCACCAGTGATTTTCGCTCTAGCGGGAGCAATGAGCAGTTCTTC. Encoded protein: CATSDFRSSGSNEQFF.

V usage is TRBV30 and J usage is TRBJ1-1; TRBD1 agrees at 8 bases. The junction had 8 bases not matched to a gene; V was cut back by 4 bases and J by 4 bases. CDR3 size: 14 residues. Germline CDR1 and CDR2: GTSNPN and SVGIG (reference sequence). CDR3 nucleotide sequence: TGTGCCTGGACGAGGTGGACAGGGAGCACTGAAGCTTTCTTT. Translating it yields CAWTRWTGSTEAFF.

This chain joins TRBV10-3 and TRBJ1-2; D remains unclear. Between the trimmed V and J ends, which lost 3 bases and 4 bases, there was a span of 9 bases. Germline assignment: CDR1 ENHRY and CDR2 SYGVKD. The CDR3 runs 13 residues. The CDR3 sequence: CAISDGRFYGYTF. In DNA, the CDR3 is TGTGCCATCAGTGACGGAAGGTTCTATGGCTACACCTTC.

The chain uses TRBV3-1 (or the pseudogene TRBV3-2) and TRBJ2-7; D is possibly TRBD2 (5 bases). There are 12 residues in the CDR3. V lost 11 bases and J 3 bases, leaving 14 bases between the germline ends. CDR1 and CDR2 from the germline V gene are LGHDT and YNNKEL (reference sequence). The CDR3 here is CASGSKSYEQYF. The CDR3 DNA reads TGTGCCTCGGGGTCGAAAAGCTACGAGCAGTACTTC.

The CDR3 loop is CASSIITENQPQHF. In nucleotides, the CDR3 is TGTGCCAGTAGTATAATCACGGAGAATCAGCCCCAGCATTTT. This chain connects TRBV19 to TRBJ1-5; unclear D gene. V was shortened by 2 bases and J by 4 bases, with 9 bases between the two germline ends. The CDR3 covers 14 residues. Germline CDR1 and CDR2: LNHDA and SQIVND (reference sequence).

The V gene is TRBV19, the J gene TRBJ2-6, with TRBD1 identical over 7 bases. The CDR3 totals 16 residues. Per the germline V gene, CDR1 is LNHDA and CDR2 is SQIVND (reference sequence). Losses at the gene ends were 6 bases for V and 1 base for J; bases not matched to a gene: 6. The CDR3 DNA reads as TGTGCCAGTAGGGACAGGAGAACGTCTGGGGCCAACGTCCTGACTTTC. As protein: CASRDRRTSGANVLTF. The complete variable domain, with remaining parts taken from reference TRBV19 and TRBJ2-6, reads DGGITQSPKYLFRKEGQNVTLSCEQNLNHDAMYWYRQDPGQGLRLIYYSQIVNDFQKGDIAEGYSVSREKKESFPLTVTSAQKNPTAFYLCASRDRRTSGANVLTFGAGSRLTVL.

The rearrangement uses TRBV28 and TRBJ1-5; D remains unclear. Germline V lookup: CDR1 MDHEN, CDR2 SYDVKM. Trimming stripped 8 bases from V and 6 bases from J, with 14 bases between. The CDR3 is 13 residues long. CDR3 DNA: TGTGCCAGCGACCAGCAGCCAACTCAGCCCCAGCATTTT. Translated, it gives CASDQQPTQPQHF.

The chain links TRBV5-1 to TRBJ2-1; 7 bases match TRBD1. The CDR3 loop spans 15 amino acids. Germline-derived CDR1 and CDR2 are SGHRS and YFSETQ. With V trimmed by 0 bases and J by 2 bases, 2 bases remained unmatched. The CDR3 bases are TGCGCCAGCAGCTTGGAACAGGGGACCTACAATGAGCAGTTCTTC. Protein: CASSLEQGTYNEQFF. The full variable domain, its missing parts supplied by reference TRBV5-1 and TRBJ2-1, is KAGVTQTPRYLIKTRGQQVTLSCSPISGHRSVSWYQQTPGQGLQFLFEYFSETQRNKGNFPGRFSGRQFSNSRSEMNVSTLELGDSALYLCASSLEQGTYNEQFFGPGTRLTVL.

As for this clone: A read error may produce the germline difference seen at one junction end. The V call is TRBV19, the J call TRBJ2-5, with D unresolved. The CDR3 totals 14 residues. Germline V CDR1 and CDR2: LNHDA, SQIVND (reference sequence). This CDR3 reads CAGSIEPRWETQYF. The CDR3 nucleotides are TGTGCCGGTAGTATAGAGCCCCGTTGGGAGACCCAGTACTTC.

The CDR3 reads CATSRDLTSGSIYNEQFF. The CDR3 DNA follows: TGTGCCACCAGCAGAGATCTTACTAGCGGGAGCATCTACAATGAGCAGTTCTTC. V usage is TRBV15 and J usage is TRBJ2-1; TRBD2 matches at 11 bases. The J segment lost 3 bases and the V segment lost 0 bases, leaving 7 bases of the junction unmatched. The CDR3 is made up of 18 amino acids. Germline CDR1 is LNHNV and CDR2 is YYDKDF (reference sequence).

The chain recombines TRBV19 with TRBJ2-1; D might be TRBD1 or TRBD2, each matching 5 bases. V lost 4 bases and J lost 0, with 16 bases in between. The length of the CDR3 is 17 residues. Germline-derived CDR1 and CDR2 are LNHDA and SQIVND (reference sequence). CDR3 protein: CASSTPEGFLSYNEQFF. As DNA, the CDR3 is TGTGCCAGTAGTACCCCAGAGGGGTTCCTCTCCTACAATGAGCAGTTCTTC.

This clone was seen just once. This rearrangement joins TRBV5-5 to TRBJ1-1; D unresolved. Germline V lookup: CDR1 SGHKS, CDR2 YYEKEE (reference sequence). The CDR3 consists of 13 residues. V lost 0 bases and J 1 base, leaving 4 bases between the germline ends. CDR3 sequence (DNA): TGTGCCAGCAGCTTGGCAGGGAACACTGAAGCTTTCTTT. Translated, it gives CASSLAGNTEAFF.

The V and J genes are TRBV5-1 and TRBJ2-3; D not certain. Between the trimmed V and J ends, which lost 1 base and 4 bases, there was a span of 4 bases. Germline V lookup: CDR1 SGHRS, CDR2 YFSETQ. The CDR3 extends over 12 amino acids. The CDR3 spells CASSLHADTQYF. The CDR3 DNA sequence: TGCGCCAGCAGCTTGCACGCAGATACGCAGTATTTT.

V usage is TRBV9 and J usage is TRBJ1-4; the D is unclear. The V and J ends lost 4 bases and 5 bases respectively, with 15 bases between them. From germline, CDR1 is SGDLS and CDR2 YYNGEE. The CDR3 loop spans 15 amino acids. CDR3 nucleotide sequence: TGTGCCAGCAGCCCCGCGCCCGACGCGAATGAAAAACTGTTTTTT. This encodes CASSPAPDANEKLFF. The full variable domain, in which reference TRBV9 and TRBJ1-4 provide the parts outside the CDR3, is DSGVTQTPKHLITATGQRVTLRCSPRSGDLSVYWYQQSLDQGLQFLIQYYNGEERAKGNILERFSAQQFPDLHSELNLSSLELGDSALYFCASSPAPDANEKLFFGSGTQLSVL.

The chain couples TRBV19 to TRBJ2-5; no reliable D call. CDR1 LNHDA and CDR2 SQIVND come from the germline V gene (reference sequence). This CDR3 is built from 16 residues. V was pared by 2 bases and J by 0 bases, with 13 bases between. The CDR3, as DNA: TGTGCCAGTAGTATAAGCAGAAGCTGGTACCAAGAGACCCAGTACTTC. Protein sequence: CASSISRSWYQETQYF.

The J gene is TRBJ2-7, the V gene TRBV7-6; the match to TRBD2 covers 10 bases. The trim removed 1 base at V and 7 bases at J, leaving 7 bases unmatched. Germline V gene data show CDR1 as SGHVS and CDR2 as FNYEAQ. This CDR3 has 15 residues. CDR3 nucleotides: TGTGCCAGCAGCTTAGGGCTAGCGGGAGTAGGGGAGCAGTACTTC. As protein: CASSLGLAGVGEQYF.